Following are 24 T cell receptor beta chains from one sample sequenced in a study of T cells in Graves' hyperthyroidism and ophthalmopathy. What was amplified from RNA transcripts were TCR beta CDR3 regions. HTBI primers were employed in a first-round RT-PCR of the TCR CDR3. One entry per CDR3 protein, called by TCRdb with MiXCR from the multiplex PCR reads. The sample has 540,000 or so distinct CDR3 sequences, 15% to 19% seen once. Sequencing was performed on blood. These receptors came from a woman in her twenties or thirties with Graves' hyperthyroidism.

The J gene is TRBJ1-6, the V gene TRBV7-9; D possibly corresponds to TRBD1 (5 bases). The V gene's germline CDR1 is SEHNR and CDR2 FQNEAQ (reference sequence). Trimming cost V 0 bases and J 9 bases, with 9 bases left between them. This CDR3 region has 14 residues. Here the CDR3 DNA reads TGTGCCAGCAGCTTAGCAGGGGCGGGTTCACCCCTCCACTTT. Translated, it gives CASSLAGAGSPLHF.

The sample holds many counts of this clonotype. A junction boundary mismatches the germline segment, possibly from a read error. This chain connects TRBV5-1 to TRBJ2-7, with D maybe TRBD2 (6 bases). The CDR3 sequence is 13 residues long. Germline CDR1 is SGHRS and CDR2 is YFSETQ. CDR3 DNA: TGTGCCAGCAGCCTTGCGGCGGGATACGAGCAGTACTTC. Translated, it gives CASSLAAGYEQYF.

The chain links TRBV24-1 to TRBJ1-5; D is uncertain. There are 13 residues in the CDR3. The V gene's germline CDR1 is KGHDR and CDR2 SFDVKD. Trimming left V 8 bases short and J 0 bases short, with 7 bases between. The DNA of the CDR3 is TGTGCCACCACCACGCATAGCAATCAGCCCCAGCATTTT. Translation gives CATTTHSNQPQHF.

The V call is TRBV3-1, the J call TRBJ1-3; TRBD1 matches at 7 bases. The CDR3 is 16 amino acids. CDR1 and CDR2 from the germline V gene are LGHDT and YNNKEL (reference sequence). The ends lost 4 bases at V and 5 bases at J; junction bases unmatched: 11. The CDR3 sequence is CASSLSSGQSRNTIYF. The CDR3, as DNA: TGTGCCAGCAGCCTCAGTTCGGGACAGAGTCGAAACACCATATATTTT.

Ten or more counts support this clonotype. The CDR3 nucleotides are TGTGCCAGCAGCGCGACCCCGGGACTCCCCTACGAGCAGTACTTC. Translating it yields CASSATPGLPYEQYF. This chain connects TRBV11-2 to TRBJ2-7, with D perhaps TRBD2 (6 bases). Germline CDR1 and CDR2: SGHAT and FQNNGV. Between the trimmed V and J ends, which lost 5 bases and 2 bases, there was a span of 16 bases. There are 15 residues in the CDR3.

This chain uses TRBV19 with TRBJ2-1, with D unresolved. The CDR3 has 12 amino acids. Germline V gene sequence: CDR1 LNHDA, CDR2 SQIVND (reference sequence). V lost 7 bases to trimming and J lost 7 bases, with 11 bases between them. CDR3 protein: CASMTGANEQFF. The CDR3 DNA sequence: TGTGCCAGTATGACCGGTGCTAATGAGCAGTTCTTC.

This clonotype was seen many times. The chain combines TRBV5-1 with TRBJ2-3; unclear D gene. The CDR3 contains 14 residues. V dropped 0 bases and J dropped 6 bases, with 11 bases sitting between them. Germline CDR1 SGHRS, CDR2 YFSETQ. The CDR3 region is CASSLEAVGDTQYF. CDR3 sequence (DNA): TGCGCCAGCAGCTTGGAGGCAGTCGGGGATACGCAGTATTTT.

This clonotype occurred many times. The gene calls are TRBV6-2 or TRBV6-3 and TRBJ1-1, with no clear D. The CDR3 extends over 13 amino acids. Trimming pared 6 bases from V and 1 base from J, leaving 9 bases between. Germline lookup yields CDR1 MNHEY and CDR2 SVGEGT. DNA of the CDR3: TGTGCCAGCAGAAGAAGGCGGAACACTGAAGCTTTCTTT. Translation: CASRRRRNTEAFF.

This clonotype was counted at least ten times. The chain couples TRBV24-1 to TRBJ2-3; possibly TRBD1 for D (6 bases). CDR3 length equals 15 residues. Germline assignment: CDR1 KGHDR and CDR2 SFDVKD. Between the trimmed V and J ends, which lost 5 bases and 2 bases, there was a span of 13 bases. The CDR3 sequence: CATSAGARNTDTQYF. CDR3 DNA sequence: TGTGCCACCAGTGCAGGGGCACGAAACACAGATACGCAGTATTTT.

At least ten counts were recorded for this clonotype. V usage is TRBV28 and J usage is TRBJ2-7; the D gene is possibly TRBD1 (5 bases). The CDR3 contains 15 residues. Germline V gene lookup returns CDR1 MDHEN and CDR2 SYDVKM. The V end lost 6 bases, the J end lost 5 bases, and 20 bases lay between the germline ends. This CDR3 reads CASSPPKGDLDEQYF. CDR3 DNA sequence: TGTGCCAGCAGCCCCCCAAAAGGGGATCTGGACGAGCAGTACTTC.

This clonotype was seen repeatedly, ten times or more. The gene calls are TRBV2 and TRBJ2-2, with 9 bases identical to TRBD2. Trimming removed 7 bases from V and 5 bases from J; junction bases left unmatched: 5. Germline CDR1 reads SNHLY; CDR2 reads FYNNEI. The CDR3 contains 14 residues. In DNA form, the CDR3 reads TGTGCCAGCATTGGACTAGCGCGAACCGGGGAGCTGTTTTTT. Amino acid sequence: CASIGLARTGELFF.

Here the CDR3 DNA reads TGCAGCGTTGGACCCGGGCCTATGAGCGGCTACACCTTC. Translating gives CSVGPGPMSGYTF. V gene TRBV29-1 combines with J gene TRBJ1-2; D gene uncertain. Trimming took 4 bases from V and 8 from J, leaving 17 bases between them. This CDR3 region has 13 residues. In germline, CDR1 is SQVTM, CDR2 ANQGSEA.

This clonotype was counted a few times. The chain links TRBV30 to TRBJ2-4, with 8 bases aligning to TRBD2. The CDR3 consists of 14 residues. J gave up 7 bases and V 0 bases, and 5 bases lay outside the gene matches. Germline lookup yields CDR1 GTSNPN and CDR2 SVGIG (reference sequence). CDR3 in amino acids: CAWSVYPGGNIQYF. The DNA for the CDR3 is TGTGCCTGGAGTGTATATCCGGGGGGGAACATTCAGTACTTC.

This clonotype showed up just a few times. This chain joins TRBV30 and TRBJ1-4, with D perhaps matching TRBD1 (5 bases). V lost 4 bases, J lost 5 bases, and 11 bases lay in between. The CDR3 covers 13 residues. Germline V gene data show CDR1 as GTSNPN and CDR2 as SVGIG (reference sequence). This CDR3 reads CAWTYRDNEKLFF. Here the CDR3 DNA reads TGTGCCTGGACCTATCGGGACAATGAAAAACTGTTTTTT.

This chain uses TRBV7-2 with TRBJ2-7; 8 nucleotides match TRBD2. With 1 base clipped from V and 3 bases from J, the junction kept 5 bases outside the gene matches. The CDR3 is 15 residues long. Per the germline V gene, CDR1 is SGHTA and CDR2 is FQGNSA. The CDR3 DNA sequence: TGTGCCAGCAGCTTAGGTCGGGAGGGCTACTACGAGCAGTACTTC. Amino acids: CASSLGREGYYEQYF.

This clonotype has at least ten counts. The chain is built from TRBV20-1 and TRBJ2-7; D might be TRBD2 (5 bases). Per the germline V gene, CDR1 is DFQATT and CDR2 is SNEGSKA (reference sequence). The CDR3 spans 13 residues. V was shortened by 3 bases and J by 7 bases, with 16 bases between the two germline ends. CDR3 DNA: TGCAGTGCTAGGCCCTCTAGTCCGGGAGAGCAGTACTTC. Translated: CSARPSSPGEQYF.

In its sample, this clonotype was seen many times. The chain couples TRBV27 to TRBJ1-6; 7 positions match TRBD1. The germline CDR1 and CDR2 sequences are MNHEY and SMNVEV (reference sequence). Germline trimming cut 5 bases from V and 9 bases from J; bases unmatched to any gene: 10. There are 15 residues in the CDR3. CDR3 DNA: TGTGCCAGCAGTCCGCCCCGGACAGGTGGTTCACCCCTCCACTTT. It encodes CASSPPRTGGSPLHF.

The sample holds a few counts of this clonotype. The chain has TRBV18 and TRBJ2-5; D is possibly TRBD1 or TRBD2 (5 bases each). Germline V gene sequence: CDR1 KGHSH, CDR2 LQKENI. The CDR3 runs 15 residues. The V end lost 1 base, the J end lost 2 bases, and 11 bases lay between the germline ends. CDR3 in amino acids: CASSPRGQGQETQYF. CDR3 bases: TGTGCCAGCTCACCACGAGGGCAGGGTCAAGAGACCCAGTACTTC.

This clonotype was observed at least ten times. CDR3 amino acids: CASSLGEGHYNEQFF. The CDR3 coding sequence is TGTGCCAGCAGCCTGGGTGAGGGACACTACAATGAGCAGTTCTTC. The rearrangement links TRBV3-1 to TRBJ2-1; D may be TRBD1 (6 bases). The CDR3 extends over 15 amino acids. V lost 4 bases and J lost 3, with 13 bases in between. Germline values: CDR1 LGHDT, CDR2 YNNKEL (reference sequence).

This clonotype was counted ten times or more. This chain's CDR3 is CASSLRPSGEYEQYF. CDR3 in DNA: TGCGCCAGCAGCTTGAGGCCTAGCGGGGAATACGAGCAGTACTTC. The chain employs TRBV5-1 and TRBJ2-7, with 9 bases that match TRBD2. Germline loops: CDR1 SGHRS, CDR2 YFSETQ. V was pared by 1 base and J by 4 bases, with 6 bases of the junction left unmatched. The CDR3 has 15 amino acids.

This clonotype was recorded a few times. The chain is built from TRBV7-2 and TRBJ2-6; D is perhaps TRBD2 (5 bases). Trimming took off 4 bases at V and 0 bases at J, with 25 bases between the two ends. The CDR3 runs to 21 residues. Germline V CDR1 and CDR2: SGHTA, FQGNSA. DNA for the CDR3: TGTGCCAGCAGCTCCCGTCCGTACGAGGGTATTGGTGGCTCTGGGGCCAACGTCCTGACTTTC. Translation gives CASSSRPYEGIGGSGANVLTF.

The V gene is TRBV19, the J gene TRBJ1-1; TRBD1 aligns across 8 bases. The CDR3 is 16 residues long. Trimming removed 0 bases from V and 0 bases from J; junction bases left unmatched: 3. CDR1 LNHDA and CDR2 SQIVND come from the germline V gene (reference sequence). The CDR3 sequence: CASSIEPGGLNTEAFF. The CDR3 DNA is TGTGCCAGTAGTATAGAACCAGGGGGCCTGAACACTGAAGCTTTCTTT.

This clonotype was picked up many times. The V gene is TRBV20-1, the J gene TRBJ2-7, with D perhaps TRBD1 (8 bases). CDR1 is DFQATT and CDR2 is SNEGSKA in the germline V gene (reference sequence). The CDR3 spans 15 residues. With 6 bases removed from V and 0 bases from J, the gap between germline ends came to 18 bases. The CDR3 DNA follows: TGCAGTGCGCACAGGGGGGGTTCAGCCTCCTACGAGCAGTACTTC. Encoded protein: CSAHRGGSASYEQYF.

This clonotype was seen only once. A read error may explain this, as a much larger clone is one base away. This chain joins TRBV20-1 and TRBJ2-7; 13 nucleotides agree with TRBD2. From germline, CDR1 is DFQATT and CDR2 SNEGSKA (reference sequence). V trimming: 4 bases; J trimming: 1 base; junction bases outside the gene matches: 10. This CDR3 contains 17 residues. The CDR3: CSAIQTSGRVLSYEQYF. The DNA of the CDR3 is TGCAGTGCTATTCAAACTAGCGGGAGGGTGTTATCCTACGAGCAGTACTTC.